A single sample is the source of the 24 T cell receptor beta chains below, sequenced in a study of Ad26.COV2.S vaccination and SARS-CoV-2 variants. Treatment meaning: some 20 received Ad26.COV2.S at low or high dose, single or two shots; about five received placebo; per-sample allocation not given. The study sampled participants on day 63 after the first vaccine or placebo injection. Generated by immunoSEQ multiplex PCR, the TCRdb table keeps only in-frame clones and is missing some. The profile shows over 350,000 clones, approximately 90% of them singletons. Source: peripheral blood, taken in a trial of Ad26.COV2.S vaccine versus placebo. The receptor source for this set is a person between 18 and 60 years old who received the Ad26.COV2.S COVID-19 vaccine or a placebo.

This rearrangement joins TRBV5-1 to TRBJ1-2; 10 bases are a match to TRBD1. From germline, CDR1 is SGHRS and CDR2 YFSETQ. V shed 3 bases, J shed 3 bases, and the junction held 11 bases outside the gene matches. The CDR3 spans 17 residues. In DNA form, the CDR3 reads TGCGCCAGCAGCTCTGAGGGACAGGGGATTTCGGACTATGGCTACACCTTC. It codes for CASSSEGQGISDYGYTF.

This chain uses TRBV6-1 with TRBJ1-3; the D gene is possibly TRBD1 (6 bases). CDR1 MNHNS and CDR2 SASEGT come from the germline V gene. V lost 3 bases and J lost 0, with 12 bases in between. This CDR3 region has 16 residues. The CDR3 nucleotides are TGTGCCAGCAGTGATTCGGGACATCGCTCTGGAAACACCATATATTTT. Protein product: CASSDSGHRSGNTIYF.

A word on this clone: The junction departs from the called germline gene at one end, perhaps through a read error. The rearrangement uses TRBV7-7 and TRBJ2-5; D gene unclear. Germline V gene lookup returns CDR1 SSHAT and CDR2 FNYEAQ (reference sequence). The CDR3 contains 15 residues. The CDR3 sequence is CASSPVGLGQETQYF. The CDR3 DNA follows: TGTGCTAGCAGCCCGGTCGGTCTGGGGCAAGAGACCCAGTACTTC. Looking up the rest from reference TRBV7-7 and TRBJ2-5 gives the full variable domain: GAGVSQSPRYKVTKRGQDVTLRCDPISSHATLYWYQQALGQGPEFLTYFNYEAQPDKSGLPSDRFSAERPEGSISTLTIQRTEQRDSAMYRCASSPVGLGQETQYFGPGTRLLVL.

The chain combines TRBV6-4 with TRBJ2-2; D is unresolved. The CDR3 spans 15 residues. Trimming cost V 6 bases and J 0 bases, with 11 bases left between them. Germline V lookup: CDR1 MRHNA, CDR2 SNTAGT. The CDR3 is CASSVTYSNTGELFF. The CDR3 DNA reads TGTGCCAGCAGCGTCACTTATTCGAACACCGGGGAGCTGTTTTTT.

This chain uses TRBV18 with TRBJ2-7, with D possibly being TRBD1 (6 bases). The CDR3 spans 13 residues. Between the trimmed V and J ends, which lost 6 bases and 3 bases, there was a span of 12 bases. Germline CDR1 KGHSH, CDR2 LQKENI. CDR3 DNA: TGTGCCAGCTCTATTACACAGGGCTACGAGCAGTACTTC. It translates to CASSITQGYEQYF.

This rearrangement joins TRBV3-1 (or the pseudogene TRBV3-2) to TRBJ1-2; 7 nucleotides match TRBD1. Germline loops: CDR1 LGHDT, CDR2 YNNKEL (reference sequence). This CDR3 region has 15 residues. V shed 1 base, J shed 5 bases, and the junction held 7 bases outside the gene matches. The CDR3 DNA reads as TGTGCCAGCAGCCAAGGGCCGCAGGGGGGGTATGGCTACACCTTC. This encodes CASSQGPQGGYGYTF.

V and J are TRBV2 and TRBJ1-3, with 7 bases lining up with TRBD1. V shed 5 bases and J 2 bases; nucleotides not matched to a gene: 3. The CDR3 runs to 14 residues. Germline CDR1 is SNHLY and CDR2 is FYNNEI. CDR3 region: CASSLQGTGNTIYF. The CDR3 nucleotides are TGTGCCAGCAGTTTACAGGGGACTGGAAACACCATATATTTT. Using reference TRBV2 and TRBJ1-3 for the parts outside the CDR3, the full variable domain is EPEVTQTPSHQVTQMGQEVILRCVPISNHLYFYWYRQILGQKVEFLVSFYNNEISEKSEIFDDQFSVERPDGSNFTLKIRSTKLEDSAMYFCASSLQGTGNTIYFGEGSWLTVV.

The rearrangement links TRBV28 to TRBJ2-3; D is ambiguous. The germline V gene encodes CDR1 MDHEN and CDR2 SYDVKM. The CDR3 is made up of 12 amino acids. V lost 5 bases and J lost 2, with 5 bases in between. This CDR3 reads CASSRHTDTQYF. Here the CDR3 DNA reads TGTGCCAGCAGTCGACACACAGATACGCAGTATTTT.

The gene calls are TRBV5-6 and TRBJ2-5; D tentatively fits TRBD1 or TRBD2 (5 bases each). The CDR3 covers 15 residues. V lost 5 bases, J lost 5 bases, and 19 bases lay in between. In germline, CDR1 is SGHDT, CDR2 YYEEEE. CDR3 coding DNA: TGTGCCAGCAGGTCCCGGGACCGCCCGGTGGAGACCCAGTACTTC. This translates into CASRSRDRPVETQYF.

The CDR3 sequence: CASVDGPYSPLHF. For the CDR3, the DNA is TGTGCCAGCGTCGATGGACCTTATTCACCCCTCCACTTT. V gene TRBV2 combines with J gene TRBJ1-6; D unresolved. CDR1 and CDR2 from the germline V gene are SNHLY and FYNNEI. V lost 8 bases, J lost 8 bases, and 13 bases lay in between. This CDR3 spans 13 amino acids.

The J gene is TRBJ2-7, the V gene TRBV10-3; D is possibly TRBD1 (6 bases). Per germline, CDR1 ENHRY and CDR2 SYGVKD. V was pared by 2 bases and J by 0 bases, with 11 bases between. The CDR3 runs to 15 residues. As DNA, the CDR3 is TGTGCCATCAGTGAGCTAAGGGACACCTCCTACGAGCAGTACTTC. Translation: CAISELRDTSYEQYF.

The genes are TRBV11-1 and TRBJ2-5; 11 bases are shared with TRBD2. V lost 5 bases and J lost 5; bases outside the gene matches: 10. Germline V gene lookup returns CDR1 SGHAT and CDR2 FQDESV (reference sequence). This CDR3 is built from 16 residues. CDR3: CASSQLTSGEFETQYF. CDR3 DNA: TGTGCCAGCAGCCAACTGACTAGCGGGGAATTTGAGACCCAGTACTTC.

This clone was counted once. The chain has TRBV19 and TRBJ1-1; no clear D. Trimming stripped 3 bases from V and 0 bases from J, with 11 bases between. The CDR3 loop spans 15 amino acids. CDR1 is LNHDA and CDR2 is SQIVND in the germline V gene (reference sequence). The CDR3 DNA reads TGTGCCAGTAGTATTTTCGTAGAGATGAACACTGAAGCTTTCTTT. It translates to CASSIFVEMNTEAFF.

In DNA form, the CDR3 reads TGTGCCAGCTCACTAGCTACCGGACAGTTCCAAGAGACCCAGTACTTC. This codes for CASSLATGQFQETQYF. This sequence joins TRBV18 and TRBJ2-5; maybe TRBD1 (6 bases). V was trimmed by 4 bases and J by 1 base, leaving 16 bases between them. Per the germline V gene, CDR1 is KGHSH and CDR2 is LQKENI. The CDR3 is made up of 16 amino acids.

This chain uses TRBV6-6 with TRBJ2-2; TRBD2 matches 12 bases. V lost 5 bases and J lost 2; bases outside the gene matches: 15. The CDR3 is made up of 20 amino acids. CDR1 and CDR2 (germline): MNHNY, SVGAGI (reference sequence). This CDR3 is CASSPILGLAGPSNTGELFF. The DNA for the CDR3 is TGTGCCAGCAGTCCTATCCTTGGACTAGCGGGGCCGAGTAACACCGGGGAGCTGTTTTTT.

The chain carries TRBV5-1 and TRBJ1-2; no clear D. Per the germline V gene, CDR1 is SGHRS and CDR2 is YFSETQ. Trimming left V 4 bases short and J 0 bases short, with 10 bases between. The CDR3 covers 14 residues. The CDR3 sequence is CASSLEWANYGYTF. CDR3 DNA sequence: TGCGCCAGCAGCCTGGAGTGGGCTAACTATGGCTACACCTTC.

This chain connects TRBV27 to TRBJ1-1, with 9 bases identical to TRBD1. The CDR3 sequence is 17 residues long. V was pared by 0 bases and J by 4 bases, with 9 bases of the junction left unmatched. Germline CDR1 reads MNHEY; CDR2 reads SMNVEV (reference sequence). CDR3: CASSLSGTGMVGTEAFF. CDR3 coding DNA: TGTGCCAGCAGTTTATCCGGGACAGGGATGGTGGGCACTGAAGCTTTCTTT.

V is TRBV19 and J is TRBJ1-6, with D perhaps TRBD1 (6 bases). Between the trimmed V and J ends, which lost 2 bases and 7 bases, there was a span of 12 bases. Germline CDR1 LNHDA, CDR2 SQIVND (reference sequence). The length of the CDR3 is 15 residues. The CDR3 DNA is TGTGCCAGTAGTATAAACTCAGGGGCGAATTCACCCCTCCACTTT. It yields the protein CASSINSGANSPLHF.

The chain links TRBV4-3 to TRBJ1-2; D might be TRBD1 (6 bases). V lost 4 bases and J lost 3, with 9 bases in between. This CDR3 comprises 13 residues. In germline, CDR1 is LGHNA, CDR2 YSLEER. The CDR3 DNA is TGCGCCAGCAGCCGCAGGGGAGACTATGGCTACACCTTC. This sequence encodes CASSRRGDYGYTF.

The CDR3, as DNA: TGTGCCACCAGTGATTCCGGGACAGGGGGGAACGAGCAGTACTTC. Its translation is CATSDSGTGGNEQYF. The chain links TRBV24-1 to TRBJ2-7; 11 bases are shared with TRBD1. V lost 2 bases to trimming and J lost 5 bases; unmatched junction nucleotides: 4. CDR1 and CDR2 from the germline V gene are KGHDR and SFDVKD. The CDR3 loop spans 15 amino acids.

The chain carries TRBV7-9 and TRBJ2-7, with D perhaps TRBD1 (5 bases). Trimming took 1 base from V and 2 from J, leaving 9 bases between them. Germline CDR1 reads SEHNR; CDR2 reads FQNEAQ (reference sequence). This CDR3 is 14 amino acids long. The CDR3 is CASSLEVRAYEQYF. DNA of the CDR3: TGTGCCAGCAGCTTAGAGGTCAGGGCCTACGAGCAGTACTTC.

The V call is TRBV7-2, the J call TRBJ1-1; 8 bases align to TRBD1. V shed 4 bases, J shed 8 bases, and the junction held 6 bases outside the gene matches. Germline V gives CDR1 SGHTA, CDR2 FQGNSA. The CDR3 sequence is 13 residues long. The CDR3 is CASSSDRGREAFF. As DNA, the CDR3 is TGTGCCAGCAGCTCCGACAGGGGCCGCGAAGCTTTCTTT.

The V and J genes are TRBV7-2 and TRBJ1-3; D call uncertain. This CDR3 has 15 residues. Germline V gene lookup returns CDR1 SGHTA and CDR2 FQGNSA. Trimming left V 5 bases short and J 2 bases short, with 13 bases between. The CDR3 sequence is CASSPQSEPGNTIYF. CDR3 nucleotide sequence: TGTGCCAGCAGCCCCCAAAGTGAGCCTGGAAACACCATATATTTT. Supplemented by reference TRBV7-2 and TRBJ1-3, the full variable domain reads GAGVSQSPSNKVTEKGKDVELRCDPISGHTALYWYRQSLGQGLEFLIYFQGNSAPDKSGLPSDRFSAERTGGSVSTLTIQRTQQEDSAVYLCASSPQSEPGNTIYFGEGSWLTVV.

This chain connects TRBV2 to TRBJ1-3; D not resolved. This CDR3 comprises 12 residues. The germline V and J ends were trimmed by 3 bases and 3 bases, with 3 bases remaining between them. Germline CDR1 is SNHLY and CDR2 is FYNNEI. The CDR3 coding sequence is TGTGCCAGCAGTGAGGGTGGAAACACCATATATTTT. Amino acid sequence: CASSEGGNTIYF.